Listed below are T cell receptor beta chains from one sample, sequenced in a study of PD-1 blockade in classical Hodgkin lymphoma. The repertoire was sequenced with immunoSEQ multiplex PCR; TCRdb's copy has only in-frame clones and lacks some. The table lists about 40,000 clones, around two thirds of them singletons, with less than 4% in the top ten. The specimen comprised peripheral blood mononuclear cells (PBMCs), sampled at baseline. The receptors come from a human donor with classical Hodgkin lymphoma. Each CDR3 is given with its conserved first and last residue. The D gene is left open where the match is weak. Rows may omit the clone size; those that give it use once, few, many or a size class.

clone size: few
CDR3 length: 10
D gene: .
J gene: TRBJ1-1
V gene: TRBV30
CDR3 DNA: TGTGCCTGTTCAGAATGGGAAGCTTTCTTT
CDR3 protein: CACSEWEAFF

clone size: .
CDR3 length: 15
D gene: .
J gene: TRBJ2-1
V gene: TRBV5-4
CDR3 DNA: TGTGCCAGCAGCTTGAGGGAACGGGGGGCCCATGAGCAGTTCTTC
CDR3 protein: CASSLRERGAHEQFF

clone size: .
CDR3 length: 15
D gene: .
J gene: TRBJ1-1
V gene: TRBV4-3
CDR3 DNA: TGCGCCAGCAGCCAAGATAGCGGAATGAACACTGAAGCTTTCTTT
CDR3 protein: CASSQDSGMNTEAFF

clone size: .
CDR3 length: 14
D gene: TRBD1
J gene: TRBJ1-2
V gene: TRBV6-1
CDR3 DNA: TGTGCCAGCAGTCCGGCCGGGACAGTATATGGCTACACCTTC
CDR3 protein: CASSPAGTVYGYTF

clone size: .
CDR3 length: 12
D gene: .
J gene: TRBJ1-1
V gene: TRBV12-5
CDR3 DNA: TGTGCTAGTGGTTCCTCCAACACTGAAGCTTTCTTT
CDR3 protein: CASGSSNTEAFF

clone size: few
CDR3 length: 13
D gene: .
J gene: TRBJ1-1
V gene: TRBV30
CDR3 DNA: TGTGCCTGGAGGTCGGGCAGGGGCTCGGGGGCTTTCTTT
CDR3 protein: CAWRSGRGSGAFF

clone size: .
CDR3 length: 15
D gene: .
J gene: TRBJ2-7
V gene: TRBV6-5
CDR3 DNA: TGTGCCAGCAGTTACTCAGGACAAAGTAACTACGAGCAGTACTTC
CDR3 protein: CASSYSGQSNYEQYF

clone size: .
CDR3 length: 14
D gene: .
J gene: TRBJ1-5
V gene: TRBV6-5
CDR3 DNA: TGTGCCAGCAGTTTACGGGGCGGCAATCAGCCCCAGCATTTT
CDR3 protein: CASSLRGGNQPQHF

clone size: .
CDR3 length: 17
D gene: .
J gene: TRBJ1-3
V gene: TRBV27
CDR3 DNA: TGTGCCAGCAGTTTAAGGGGGTTGGGGAGCTCTGGAAACACCATATATTTT
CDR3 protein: CASSLRGLGSSGNTIYF

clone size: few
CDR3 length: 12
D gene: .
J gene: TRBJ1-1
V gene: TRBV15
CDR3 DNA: TGTGCCACCAGCAGGGACACTGCTGAAGCTTTCTTT
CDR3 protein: CATSRDTAEAFF

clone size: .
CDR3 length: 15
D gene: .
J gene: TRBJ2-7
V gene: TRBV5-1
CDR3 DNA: TGCGCCAGCAGCTTGGACGGGGCCCATGGGTACGAGCAGTACTTC
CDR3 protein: CASSLDGAHGYEQYF

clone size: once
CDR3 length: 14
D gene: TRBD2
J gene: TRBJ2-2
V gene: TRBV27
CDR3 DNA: TGTGCCAGCAGTTTGGTAGCGGGAGCCGGGGAGCTGTTTTTT
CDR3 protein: CASSLVAGAGELFF

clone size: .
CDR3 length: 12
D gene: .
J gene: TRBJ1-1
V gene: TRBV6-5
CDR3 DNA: TGTGCCAGCAGTTACCCGACAGGAGAAGCTTTCTTT
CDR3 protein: CASSYPTGEAFF

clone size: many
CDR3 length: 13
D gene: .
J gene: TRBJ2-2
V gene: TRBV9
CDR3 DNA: TGTGCCAGCAGCGAGACAAGGTCCGGGGAGCTGTTTTTT
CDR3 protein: CASSETRSGELFF

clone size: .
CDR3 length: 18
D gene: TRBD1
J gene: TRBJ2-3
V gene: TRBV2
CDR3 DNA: TGTGCCAGCAACTCTCCGGGACAGGGGCGATTGTGGACAGATACGCAGTATTTT
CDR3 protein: CASNSPGQGRLWTDTQYF

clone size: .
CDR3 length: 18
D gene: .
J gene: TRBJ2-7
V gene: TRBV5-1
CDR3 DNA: TGCGCCAGCAGCTTGGAGGCAGGGACGGGACTGAGCCTCTACGAGCAGTACTTC
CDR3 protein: CASSLEAGTGLSLYEQYF

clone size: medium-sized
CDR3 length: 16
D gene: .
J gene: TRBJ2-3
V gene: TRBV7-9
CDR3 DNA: TGTGCCAGCAGCTCCCGGGACGGATCTAGCACAGATACGCAGTATTTT
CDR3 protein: CASSSRDGSSTDTQYF

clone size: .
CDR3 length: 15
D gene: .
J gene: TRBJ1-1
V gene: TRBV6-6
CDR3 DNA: TGTGCCAGCAGTCCCCTCGGGGGGGCGCACACTGAAGCTTTCTTT
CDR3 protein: CASSPLGGAHTEAFF

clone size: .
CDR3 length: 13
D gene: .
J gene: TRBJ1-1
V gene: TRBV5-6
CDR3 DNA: TGTGCCAGCAGCTTAACCTTGAACACTGAAGCTTTCTTT
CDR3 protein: CASSLTLNTEAFF

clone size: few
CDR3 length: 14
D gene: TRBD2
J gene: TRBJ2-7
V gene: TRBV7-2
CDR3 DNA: TGTGCCAGCAGCCAACTAGCGGGGCTCTACGAGCAGTACTTC
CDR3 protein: CASSQLAGLYEQYF

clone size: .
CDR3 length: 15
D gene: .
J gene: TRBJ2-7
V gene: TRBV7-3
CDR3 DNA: TGTGCCAGCAGCTTTGCGGGCACGGGAGCCTACGAGCAGTACTTC
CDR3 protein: CASSFAGTGAYEQYF

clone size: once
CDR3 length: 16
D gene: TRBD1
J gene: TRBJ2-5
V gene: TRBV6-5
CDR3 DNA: TGTGCCAGCAGTTACTCGGGGACAGGGAAGGCAGAGACCCAGTACTTC
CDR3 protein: CASSYSGTGKAETQYF

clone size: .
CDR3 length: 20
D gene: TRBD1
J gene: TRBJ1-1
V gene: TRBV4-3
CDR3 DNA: TGCGCCAGCAGCCAAAAACTGGGGACAGGGGGACTGGGGGCGAACACTGAAGCTTTCTTT
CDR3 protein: CASSQKLGTGGLGANTEAFF

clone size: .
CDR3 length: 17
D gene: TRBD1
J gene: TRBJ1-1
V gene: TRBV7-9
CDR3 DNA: TGTGCCAGCAGCTTAGTCGGTGGACAGGGAAGGGACACTGAAGCTTTCTTT
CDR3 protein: CASSLVGGQGRDTEAFF

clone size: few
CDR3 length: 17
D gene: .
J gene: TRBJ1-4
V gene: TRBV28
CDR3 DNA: TGTGCCAGCAGCCCTCAGAGCTTTAGGTCAACTAATGAAAAACTGTTTTTT
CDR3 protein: CASSPQSFRSTNEKLFF

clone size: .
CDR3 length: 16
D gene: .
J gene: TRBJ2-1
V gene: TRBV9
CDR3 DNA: TGTGCCAGCAGCGTAGAACTAGCCACTCTCTACAATGAGCAGTTCTTC
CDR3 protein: CASSVELATLYNEQFF

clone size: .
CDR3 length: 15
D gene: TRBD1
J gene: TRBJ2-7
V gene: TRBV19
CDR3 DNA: TGTGCCAGTAGTCTCGTCGGGACAGGGATCTACGAGCAGTACTTC
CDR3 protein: CASSLVGTGIYEQYF

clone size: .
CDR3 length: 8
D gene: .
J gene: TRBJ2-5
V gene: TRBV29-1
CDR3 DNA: TGCAGCGTGCAAACCGGGAACTTC
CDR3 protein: CSVQTGNF

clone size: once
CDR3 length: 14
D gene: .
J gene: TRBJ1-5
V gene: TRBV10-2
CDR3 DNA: TGCGCCAGCAGTGAAACAGCTAACAATCAGCCCCAGCATTTT
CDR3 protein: CASSETANNQPQHF

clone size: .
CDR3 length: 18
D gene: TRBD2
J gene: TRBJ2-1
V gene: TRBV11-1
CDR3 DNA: TGTGCCAGCAGCCGACTAGCGGGAGTCGGTGGCTCCTACAATGAGCAGTTCTTC
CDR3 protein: CASSRLAGVGGSYNEQFF

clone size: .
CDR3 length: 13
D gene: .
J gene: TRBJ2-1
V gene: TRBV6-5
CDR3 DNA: TGTGCCAGCAGTTATTCGACGGGGAATGAGCAGTTCTTC
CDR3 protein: CASSYSTGNEQFF

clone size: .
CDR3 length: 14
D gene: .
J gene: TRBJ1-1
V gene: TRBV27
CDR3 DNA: TGTGCCAGCAGTTCTCTGGGTGTGAACACTGAAGCTTTCTTT
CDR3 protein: CASSSLGVNTEAFF

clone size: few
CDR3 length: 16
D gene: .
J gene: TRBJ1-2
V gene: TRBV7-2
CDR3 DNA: TGTGCCAGCAGCTTAATGGATGCGGGACGGTTTTATGGCTACACCTTC
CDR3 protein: CASSLMDAGRFYGYTF

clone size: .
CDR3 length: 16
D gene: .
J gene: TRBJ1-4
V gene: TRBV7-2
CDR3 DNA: TGTGCCAGCAGCTTAGTTCCAGGTAGCACTAATGAAAAACTGTTTTTT
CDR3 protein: CASSLVPGSTNEKLFF

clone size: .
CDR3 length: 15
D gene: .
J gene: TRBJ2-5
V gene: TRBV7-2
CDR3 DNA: TGTGCCAGCAGCTTAGGCGCCAGAAGGATGGAGACCCAGTACTTC
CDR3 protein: CASSLGARRMETQYF

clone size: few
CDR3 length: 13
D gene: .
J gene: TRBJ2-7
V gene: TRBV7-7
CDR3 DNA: TGTGCTAGCAGCTTAGCAGCCTCCTACGAGCAGTACTTC
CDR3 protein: CASSLAASYEQYF

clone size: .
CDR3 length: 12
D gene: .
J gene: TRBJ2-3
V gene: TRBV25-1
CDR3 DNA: TGTGCCAGCAGTAAGGGCACAGATACGCAGTATTTT
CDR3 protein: CASSKGTDTQYF

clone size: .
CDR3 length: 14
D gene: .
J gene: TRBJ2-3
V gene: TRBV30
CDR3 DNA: TGTGCCTGGGATCCGGGACTTGGCACAGGTACGCAGTATTTT
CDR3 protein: CAWDPGLGTGTQYF

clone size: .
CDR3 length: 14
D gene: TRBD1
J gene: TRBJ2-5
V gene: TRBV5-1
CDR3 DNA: TGCGCCAGCGCCGACAGGGTAGGCCAAGAGACCCAGTACTTC
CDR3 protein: CASADRVGQETQYF

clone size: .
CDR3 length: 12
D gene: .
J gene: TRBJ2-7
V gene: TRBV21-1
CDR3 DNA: TGTGCCAGCAGCAAAGTCTTCTACGAGCAGTACTTC
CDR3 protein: CASSKVFYEQYF

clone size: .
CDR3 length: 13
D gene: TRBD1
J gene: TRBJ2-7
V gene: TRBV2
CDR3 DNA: TGTGCCAGCAGTGGGGGACAGTTCTACGAGCAGTACTTC
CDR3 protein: CASSGGQFYEQYF

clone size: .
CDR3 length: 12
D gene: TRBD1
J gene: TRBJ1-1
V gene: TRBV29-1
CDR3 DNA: TGCAGCGCCGGTACAGGGGTGACTGAAGCTTTCTTT
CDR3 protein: CSAGTGVTEAFF

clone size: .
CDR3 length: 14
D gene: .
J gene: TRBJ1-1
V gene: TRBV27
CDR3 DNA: TGTGCCAGCAGTTTCGGAGGAGGCAACACTGAAGCTTTCTTT
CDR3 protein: CASSFGGGNTEAFF

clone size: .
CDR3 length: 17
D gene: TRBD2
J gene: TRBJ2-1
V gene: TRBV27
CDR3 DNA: TGTGCCAGCAGCTATACCCCCCTAGCGGGGGTTCCCAATGAGCAGTTCTTC
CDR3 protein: CASSYTPLAGVPNEQFF

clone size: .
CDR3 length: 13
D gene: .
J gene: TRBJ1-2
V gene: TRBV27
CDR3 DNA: TGTGCCAGCAGCCCCCCAGACAGCTATGGCTACACCTTC
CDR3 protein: CASSPPDSYGYTF